The sequence of this T cell receptor (beta chain) was determined in a study of preoperative IRX-2 immunotherapy in early breast cancer (dated by TCRdb to about 2019). Read against the paper, the sample's treatment or condition label means: preoperative locoregional IRX-2 cytokine immunotherapy. The samples were obtained from a phase Ib study that tested preoperative, locoregional IRX-2 cytokine immunotherapy meant to prime immune responses. Donors were patients with early-stage breast cancer who received IRX-2 before surgery. The method behind the library was the immunoSEQ multiplex PCR assay. Entries here come from immuneACCESS through TCRdb and include only in-frame sequences with V and J called. Some clones fail to appear in such tables; in the studies checked, an unresolved V gene covers under half of the shortfall, and the cause of the remainder is unknown. The sample data list about 98,000 clones, and approximately 90% of these were observed just once. Clones ranked in the top ten supply roughly 1.9% of the sample.

Concerning this clone: Its recognized antigen is unknown. It has no much larger one-base neighbor in the sample; base qualities were not kept.

The sequence derives from a human donor with breast cancer. Source: tumor tissue, taken after IRX-2 immunotherapy.

The DNA is as follows: TGCGCCAGCGCTACAACGACAGACTATAATTCACCCCTCCACTTT. Protein translation: CASATTTDYNSPLHF. The V and J segments used are TRBV5-1 and TRBJ1-6; TRBD1 is a weak D gene call, 5 bases matching. CDR1 and CDR2, per the germline V gene, are SGHRS and YFSETQ. V is shortened by 7 bases, J by 3 bases, and the region joining them spans 14 bases. The CDR3 sequence holds 15 residues, the cysteine and phenylalanine included. The CDR3 DNA has 45 bases and is translated from base 1.